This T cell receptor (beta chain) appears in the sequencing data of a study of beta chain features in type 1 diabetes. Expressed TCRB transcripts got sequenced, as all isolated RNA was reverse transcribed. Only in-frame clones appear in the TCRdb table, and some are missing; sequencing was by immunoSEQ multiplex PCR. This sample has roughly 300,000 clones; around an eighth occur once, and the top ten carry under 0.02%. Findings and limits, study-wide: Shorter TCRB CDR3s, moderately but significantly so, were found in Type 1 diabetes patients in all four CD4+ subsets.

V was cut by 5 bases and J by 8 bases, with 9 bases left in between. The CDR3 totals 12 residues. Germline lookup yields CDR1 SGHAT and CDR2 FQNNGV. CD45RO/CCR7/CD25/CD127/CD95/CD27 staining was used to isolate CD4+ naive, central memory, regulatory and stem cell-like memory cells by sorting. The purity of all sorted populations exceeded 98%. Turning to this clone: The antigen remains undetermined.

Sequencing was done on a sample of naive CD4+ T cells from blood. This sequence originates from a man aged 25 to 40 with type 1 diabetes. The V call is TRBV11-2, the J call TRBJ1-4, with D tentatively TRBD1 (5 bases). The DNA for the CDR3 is TGTGCCAGCAGCGCCCGGGGGGAAAAACTGTTTTTT. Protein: CASSARGEKLFF.